The entry that follows covers one T cell receptor beta chain sequence. What it binds is unknown. This sample was taken from a study of cytomegalovirus exposure and HLA in healthy donors. Overall study results and limits: An Asian-associated ancestry cluster reportedly showed fewer N-insertions than the approximately 700-donor mean in a later analysis. Common viral pathogens were later found to be apparently linked to several of the most significant clusters.

Nominal health characterized the donors when sampled, though unrecorded immune exposures were likely. This PCR relied on a set of 60 Vbeta primers and 13 Jbeta primers. Using immunoSEQ multiplex PCR, the repertoire was profiled, and TCRdb retains in-frame clones only, with some absent. The repertoire has some 200,000 clones, roughly 80% of them found once; the top ten carry about 14%. Per the germline V gene, CDR1 is LNHDA and CDR2 is SQIVND (reference sequence). CDR3 size: 15 residues. Unmatched junction bases numbered 12, after V lost 2 bases and J lost 11 bases. Source material: PBMCs. The clonotype originates from a middle-aged man in good health and CMV-seronegative. The rearrangement joins TRBV19 to TRBJ2-5, with 9 bases matching TRBD2. CDR3 DNA sequence: TGTGCCAGTAGTATAACAAGCGGGGGGCGTTCGGAGCAGTACTTC. Translated: CASSITSGGRSEQYF.